Listed below are T cell receptor beta chains from one sample, sequenced in a study of tumor and adjacent non-tumor tissue in lung cancer. TCRdb independently ran MiXCR on the multiplex PCR reads; one entry per CDR3 protein. The table has tens of thousands of distinct CDR3 sequences, just over 65% seen once. Material for sequencing was lung tumor tissue. The receptors here all came from a man aged 60 to 75 with non-small cell lung cancer. The CDR3 runs from the conserved cysteine through the conserved F or W. Fields, in order: D gene, J gene, clone size, V gene, CDR3 DNA, CDR3 protein. D genes are given only for firm matches. Rows give clone size only sometimes, using once, few, many, or a class for an expanded clone.

D: TRBD2; J: TRBJ2-1; size: many; V: TRBV6-6; DNA: TGTGCAACCTTTAGCGGGGTCTACAATGAGCAGTTCTTC; CDR3: CATFSGVYNEQFF
D: TRBD1; J: TRBJ1-2; size: NA; V: TRBV11-3; DNA: TGTGTCAGCAGCATAGTGACAGGGGGCGGAAAGAGTGGCTACACCTTC; CDR3: CVSSIVTGGGKSGYTF
D: NA; J: TRBJ1-3; size: NA; V: TRBV29-1; DNA: TGCAACGTCGATACGGGGGGCATTGGAAACACCATATATTTT; CDR3: CNVDTGGIGNTIYF
D: NA; J: TRBJ1-3; size: NA; V: TRBV4-3; DNA: TGCGCCAGCAGTCTACGGAGAGCTGGAAACACCATATATTTT; CDR3: CASSLRRAGNTIYF
D: TRBD2; J: TRBJ2-1; size: NA; V: TRBV4-2; DNA: TGTACCAGCAGCCAACCGGGACTAGCGTCTTACAATGAGCAGATCTTC; CDR3: CTSSQPGLASYNEQIF
D: NA; J: TRBJ1-2; size: medium-sized; V: TRBV11-2; DNA: TGTGCCAGCAGCTTAATCGCAGGGTATGGCTACACCTTC; CDR3: CASSLIAGYGYTF
D: NA; J: TRBJ2-1; size: many; V: TRBV25-1; DNA: TGTGCCAGCAGTGGTAGTGGGAATGAGCAGTTCTTC; CDR3: CASSGSGNEQFF
D: NA; J: TRBJ2-5; size: NA; V: TRBV28; DNA: TGTGTCAGCAGTCCAGGGGTAAAAACCCAGTACTTC; CDR3: CVSSPGVKTQYF
D: NA; J: TRBJ1-5; size: NA; V: TRBV6-6; DNA: TGTGCCAGCGCGCGGGGTTCGGGCAATCAGCCCCAGCATTTT; CDR3: CASARGSGNQPQHF
D: NA; J: TRBJ2-6; size: NA; V: TRBV5-1; DNA: TGCGCCGGCAACAAGGACGATCTCTCTGGGGCCAACGTCCTGACTTTC; CDR3: CAGNKDDLSGANVLTF